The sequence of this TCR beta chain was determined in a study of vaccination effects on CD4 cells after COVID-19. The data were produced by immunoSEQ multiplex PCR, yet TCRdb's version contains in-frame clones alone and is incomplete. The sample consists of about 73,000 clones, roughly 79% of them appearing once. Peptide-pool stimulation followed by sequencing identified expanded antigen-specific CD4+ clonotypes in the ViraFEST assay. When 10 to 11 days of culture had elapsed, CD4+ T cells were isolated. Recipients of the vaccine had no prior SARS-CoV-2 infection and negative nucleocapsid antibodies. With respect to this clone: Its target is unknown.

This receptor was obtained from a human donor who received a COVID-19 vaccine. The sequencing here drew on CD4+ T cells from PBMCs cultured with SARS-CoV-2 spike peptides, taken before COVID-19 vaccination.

The CDR3, as DNA: TGTGCCAGCAGTCCTATTGGGCAGAACACCGGGGAGCTGTTTTTT. Encoded protein: CASSPIGQNTGELFF. V is TRBV27 and J is TRBJ2-2; D is uncertain. V was cut by 5 bases and J by 1 base, with 11 bases left in between. This CDR3 contains 15 residues. Germline-derived CDR1 and CDR2 are MNHEY and SMNVEV (reference sequence).